A selection of T cell receptor beta chains follows, all from one sample in a study of T cells in Graves' hyperthyroidism and ophthalmopathy. TCRdb recomputed calls from the multiplex PCR reads with MiXCR, one row per CDR3 protein. The profile shows 500,000 to 750,000 distinct CDR3 sequences, 14% of them singletons. The material sequenced was blood. The receptors derive from a woman aged 18-30 years with Graves' ophthalmopathy. Each CDR3 is given with its conserved first and last residue. The order of the fields is D gene, V gene, CDR3 length, J gene, clone size, CDR3 DNA, CDR3 protein. The D gene is left open where the match is weak. Clone size is shown for a subset of rows, as once, few, many or a class of expanded clone.

-,TRBV6-5,17,TRBJ2-5,many,TGTGCCAGCAGTTACTCGGTTGGTAGGGCAGTCCAAGAGACCCAGTACTTC,CASSYSVGRAVQETQYF
-,TRBV15,16,TRBJ2-3,-,TGTGCCACCAGCAGAGATCGGGGGGCGGTGACAGATACGCAGTATTTT,CATSRDRGAVTDTQYF
-,TRBV6-5,18,TRBJ2-6,few,TGTGCCAGCAGTTGGGCAGGGGTCTCGATCTCTGGGGCCAACGTCCTGACTTTC,CASSWAGVSISGANVLTF
TRBD2,TRBV30,14,TRBJ2-5,many,TGTGCCTGGAGTGAGGGACTAGCCGAGGAGACCCAGTACTTC,CAWSEGLAEETQYF
-,TRBV6-2/TRBV6-3,13,TRBJ1-1,many,TGTGCCAGCAGTTACAGGACATCCACTGAAGCTTTCTTT,CASSYRTSTEAFF
-,TRBV6-2/TRBV6-3,15,TRBJ2-7,many,TGTGCCAGCAGTCCCCGGACAGGACTAACCTACGAGCAGTACTTC,CASSPRTGLTYEQYF
-,TRBV2,13,TRBJ2-7,many,TGTGCCAGCAGTGAACAGGGTACCCACGAGCAGTACTTC,CASSEQGTHEQYF
TRBD1,TRBV28,15,TRBJ1-1,many,TGTGCCAGCAGTTCGTACCACAGGGGAAACACTGAAGCTTTCTTT,CASSSYHRGNTEAFF
TRBD1,TRBV7-9,15,TRBJ2-3,-,TGTGCCAGCAGCTCACAGGGGGCGGGCCCAGATACGCAGTATTTT,CASSSQGAGPDTQYF
TRBD1,TRBV25-1,16,TRBJ1-3,-,TGTGCCAGCAGTGAAGGACAGGGGGGTTCGGGAAACACCATATATTTT,CASSEGQGGSGNTIYF
TRBD1,TRBV28,17,TRBJ1-5,many,TGTGCCAGCCAGCTAACCCGGGACAGGGTGCGGAATCAGCCCCAGCATTTT,CASQLTRDRVRNQPQHF
TRBD1,TRBV12-3/TRBV12-4,13,TRBJ1-4,-,TGTGTCAGCAGTTGGCAGGGGGATAGGAAACTGTTTTTT,CVSSWQGDRKLFF
-,TRBV24-1,18,TRBJ2-7,-,TGTGCCACCAGTGATTCGCGGGGAGACAGGGCTGTTCCTTACGAGCAGTACTTC,CATSDSRGDRAVPYEQYF
TRBD2,TRBV20-1,13,TRBJ2-7,many,TGCAGTGCTAGAGCTAGCGGGAGCCACGAGCAGTACTTC,CSARASGSHEQYF
TRBD1,TRBV10-3,19,TRBJ2-3,-,TGTGCCATCAGTCCGCTTCCGGTACAGGGGGCCCTTAGCACAGATACGCAGTATTTT,CAISPLPVQGALSTDTQYF
TRBD2,TRBV9,16,TRBJ2-3,-,TGTGCCAGCAGCGGAAATAGCGGGAGGGATAGAGATACGCAGTATTTT,CASSGNSGRDRDTQYF
-,TRBV14,17,TRBJ2-7,-,TGTGCCAGCTCACCCTCCGGGACAACCTTAGGACTAGTCGAGCAGTACTTC,CASSPSGTTLGLVEQYF
-,TRBV19,16,TRBJ2-6,few,TGTGCCAGTATAAGAGGCCCGGCCTCTGGGGCCAACGTCCTGACTTTC,CASIRGPASGANVLTF
-,TRBV12-3/TRBV12-4,13,TRBJ1-2,many,TGTGCCAGCAGATTCTTGGGGCACTATGGCTACACCTTC,CASRFLGHYGYTF
TRBD2,TRBV11-2,17,TRBJ2-1,-,TGTGCCAGCAGTTTGAGCGGGGGGGGTTACTCCTACAATGAGCAGTTCTTC,CASSLSGGGYSYNEQFF
-,TRBV29-1,11,TRBJ2-1,many,TGCAGCGTTGAATCCTACAATGAGCAGTTCTTC,CSVESYNEQFF
-,TRBV20-1,15,TRBJ1-2,many,TGCAGTGCCAGGCGGAGCACAGTTATTAACTATGGCTACACCTTC,CSARRSTVINYGYTF
TRBD1,TRBV2,16,TRBJ2-2,many,TGTGCCAGCAGTGAAGCGGGACAGCCGGACGCCGGGGAGCTGTTTTTT,CASSEAGQPDAGELFF
TRBD2,TRBV7-2,18,TRBJ2-7,many,TGTGCCAGCAGCTTAACCCCTTTCTTGACTAGCGTCCCCTACGAGCAGTACTTC,CASSLTPFLTSVPYEQYF
TRBD2,TRBV7-9,20,TRBJ2-3,few,TGTGCCAGCAGCTTTTCGGCCGGACTAGCGGGACGGGGAAACACAAATACGCAGTATTTT,CASSFSAGLAGRGNTNTQYF
-,TRBV7-9,16,TRBJ2-7,many,TGTGCCAGCAGCTTGGCCCGAGCAGGAAGCTCCTACGAGCAGTACTTC,CASSLARAGSSYEQYF
-,TRBV12-3/TRBV12-4,13,TRBJ1-5,many,TGTGCCAGCAGTTCTTTGTGGGGTAGGGGACAGCATTTT,CASSSLWGRGQHF
TRBD1,TRBV28,14,TRBJ1-6,-,TGTGCCAGCGGCGACAGGGGGGTCGGTTCACCCCTCCACTTT,CASGDRGVGSPLHF
-,TRBV18,16,TRBJ1-5,many,TGTGCCAGCTCACCGCCAGCGGGTTTCGGCAATCAGCCCCAGCATTTT,CASSPPAGFGNQPQHF
TRBD1,TRBV15,17,TRBJ1-6,few,TGTGCCACCAGCAGGGAGAGGACAGGGACCTATAATTCACCCCTCCACTTT,CATSRERTGTYNSPLHF
TRBD2,TRBV27,14,TRBJ2-7,many,TGTGCCAGCAGTTTAGCGGGAGAGGGCTACGAGCAGTACTTC,CASSLAGEGYEQYF
TRBD1,TRBV11-3,15,TRBJ2-7,many,TGTGCCAGCAGCCCGTTGACAGGGGCTACCAACGAGCAGTACTTC,CASSPLTGATNEQYF
-,TRBV12-3/TRBV12-4,15,TRBJ2-3,many,TGTGCCAGCAGTGTAGTATCCGGGAGCCCAGATACGCAGTATTTT,CASSVVSGSPDTQYF
-,TRBV12-3/TRBV12-4,14,TRBJ2-7,few,TGTGCCAGCAGTTGGGTGGCGAAGTCCTACGAGCAGTACTTC,CASSWVAKSYEQYF
-,TRBV25-1,15,TRBJ1-1,many,TGTGCCAGCAGCTCGAGAATTGGTGAGGTCACTGAAGCTTTCTTT,CASSSRIGEVTEAFF
TRBD2,TRBV4-1,17,TRBJ2-1,-,TGCGCCAGCAGCCAAGATTATGCTAGCGGGAGCCCAGAGACCCAGTTCTTC,CASSQDYASGSPETQFF
TRBD2,TRBV5-4,18,TRBJ2-3,many,TGTGCCAGCAGCTGGGGACTAGCGGGAGAGGGGAACACAGATACGCAGTATTTT,CASSWGLAGEGNTDTQYF